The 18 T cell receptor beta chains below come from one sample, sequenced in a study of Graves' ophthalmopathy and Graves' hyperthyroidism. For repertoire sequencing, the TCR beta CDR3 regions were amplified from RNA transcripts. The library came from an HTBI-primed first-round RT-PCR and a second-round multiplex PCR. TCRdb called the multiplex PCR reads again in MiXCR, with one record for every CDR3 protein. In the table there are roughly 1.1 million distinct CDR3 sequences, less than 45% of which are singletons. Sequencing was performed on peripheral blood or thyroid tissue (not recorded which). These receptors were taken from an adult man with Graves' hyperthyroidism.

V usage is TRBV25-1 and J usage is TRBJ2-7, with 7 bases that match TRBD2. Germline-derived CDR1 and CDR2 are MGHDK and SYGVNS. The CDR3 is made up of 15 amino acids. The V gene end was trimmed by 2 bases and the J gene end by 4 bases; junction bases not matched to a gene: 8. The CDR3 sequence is CASSEAGDGSYEQYF. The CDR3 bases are TGTGCCAGCAGTGAAGCGGGGGACGGCTCTTACGAGCAGTACTTC.

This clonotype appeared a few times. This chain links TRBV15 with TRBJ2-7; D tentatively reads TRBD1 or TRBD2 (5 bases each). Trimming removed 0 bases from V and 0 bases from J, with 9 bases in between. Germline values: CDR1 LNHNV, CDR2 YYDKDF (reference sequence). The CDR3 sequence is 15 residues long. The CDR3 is CATSRDGAVSYEQYF. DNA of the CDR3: TGTGCCACCAGCAGAGACGGGGCGGTCTCCTACGAGCAGTACTTC.

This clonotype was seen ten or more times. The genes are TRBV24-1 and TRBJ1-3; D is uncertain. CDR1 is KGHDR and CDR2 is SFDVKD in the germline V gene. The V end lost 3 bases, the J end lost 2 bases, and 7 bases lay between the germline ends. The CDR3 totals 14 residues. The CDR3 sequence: CATSDRGPGNTIYF. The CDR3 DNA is TGTGCCACCAGTGATCGCGGACCTGGAAACACCATATATTTT.

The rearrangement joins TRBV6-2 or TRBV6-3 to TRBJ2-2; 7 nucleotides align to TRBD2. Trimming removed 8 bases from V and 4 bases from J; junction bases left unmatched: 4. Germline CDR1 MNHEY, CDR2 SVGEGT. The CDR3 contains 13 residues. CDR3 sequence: CASRLAPTGELFF. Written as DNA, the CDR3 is TGTGCCAGCCGACTAGCCCCCACCGGGGAGCTGTTTTTT.

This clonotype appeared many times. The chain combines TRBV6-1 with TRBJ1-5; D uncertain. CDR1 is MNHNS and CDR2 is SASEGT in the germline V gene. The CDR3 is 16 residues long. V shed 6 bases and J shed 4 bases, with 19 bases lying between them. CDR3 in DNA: TGTGCCAGCAGCCTCGCGTGGGTGATTCAGAATCAGCCCCAGCATTTT. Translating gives CASSLAWVIQNQPQHF.

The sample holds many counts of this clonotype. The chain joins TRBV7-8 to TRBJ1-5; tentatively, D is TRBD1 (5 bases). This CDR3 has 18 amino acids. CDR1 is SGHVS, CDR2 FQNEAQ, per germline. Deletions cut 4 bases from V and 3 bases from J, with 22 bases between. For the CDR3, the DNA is TGTGCCAGCAGCTCAGACAGTTTCCGGCTGGTGATCAATCAGCCCCAGCATTTT. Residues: CASSSDSFRLVINQPQHF.

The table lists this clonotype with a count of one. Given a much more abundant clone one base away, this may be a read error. The CDR3 protein is CATALRGPGELFF. The CDR3 nucleotides read TGTGCCACGGCCCTAAGGGGGCCCGGGGAGCTGTTTTTT. The chain recombines TRBV19 with TRBJ2-2, with 7 bases lining up with TRBD1. Germline CDR1 reads LNHDA; CDR2 reads SQIVND (reference sequence). J was trimmed by 6 bases and V by 10 bases; bases with no gene match: 8. The CDR3 has 13 amino acids.

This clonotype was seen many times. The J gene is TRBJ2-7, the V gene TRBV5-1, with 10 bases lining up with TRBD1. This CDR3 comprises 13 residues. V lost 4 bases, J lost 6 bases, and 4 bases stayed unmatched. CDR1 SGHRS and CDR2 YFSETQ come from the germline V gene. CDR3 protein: CASSPGDRGEQYF. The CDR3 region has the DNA TGCGCCAGCAGCCCCGGGGACAGGGGCGAGCAGTACTTC.

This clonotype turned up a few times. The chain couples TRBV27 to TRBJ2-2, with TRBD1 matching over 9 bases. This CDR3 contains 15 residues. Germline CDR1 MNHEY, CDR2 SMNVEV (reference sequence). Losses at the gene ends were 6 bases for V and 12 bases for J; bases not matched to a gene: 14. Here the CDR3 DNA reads TGTGCCAGCAGCCGGGACAGGGAGAAGAAGCCGAAGCTGTTTTTT. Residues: CASSRDREKKPKLFF.

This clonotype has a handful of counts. CDR3 residues: CSAREGTSGYEQYF. The CDR3 DNA follows: TGCAGTGCTAGGGAAGGGACTAGCGGCTACGAGCAGTACTTC. The chain joins TRBV20-1 to TRBJ2-7, with 11 bases aligning to TRBD2. CDR1 and CDR2 (germline): DFQATT, SNEGSKA (reference sequence). This CDR3 has 14 residues. The ends lost 3 bases at V and 3 bases at J; junction bases unmatched: 4.

The CDR3 DNA is TGTGCCAGCAGCGCCAGCGGGGGCAGGGAGCAGTACTTC. Residues: CASSASGGREQYF. The chain employs TRBV9 and TRBJ2-7; 8 bases match TRBD2. CDR1 and CDR2 (germline): SGDLS, YYNGEE. V trimming: 3 bases; J trimming: 7 bases; junction bases outside the gene matches: 6. The CDR3 loop spans 13 amino acids.

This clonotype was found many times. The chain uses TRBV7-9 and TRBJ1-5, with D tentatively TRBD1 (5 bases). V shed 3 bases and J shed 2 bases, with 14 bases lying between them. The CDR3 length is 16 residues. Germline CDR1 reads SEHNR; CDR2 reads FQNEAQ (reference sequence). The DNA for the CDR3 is TGTGCCAGCAGCTTCAGCGGGACGGGCGGCAATCAGCCCCAGCATTTT. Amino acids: CASSFSGTGGNQPQHF.

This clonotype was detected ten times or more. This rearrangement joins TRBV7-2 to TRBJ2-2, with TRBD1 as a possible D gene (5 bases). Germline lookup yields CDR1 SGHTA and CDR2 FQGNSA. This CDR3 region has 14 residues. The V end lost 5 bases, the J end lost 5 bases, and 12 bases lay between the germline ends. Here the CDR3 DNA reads TGTGCCAGCAGCGGACCCAGGGAAACCGGGGAGCTGTTTTTT. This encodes CASSGPRETGELFF.

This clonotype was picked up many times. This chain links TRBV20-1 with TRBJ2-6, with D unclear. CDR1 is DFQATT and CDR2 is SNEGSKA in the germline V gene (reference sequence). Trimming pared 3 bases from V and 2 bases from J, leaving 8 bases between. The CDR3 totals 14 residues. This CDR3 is CSASPGAGANVLTF. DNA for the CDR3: TGCAGTGCTAGTCCAGGCGCTGGGGCCAACGTCCTGACTTTC.

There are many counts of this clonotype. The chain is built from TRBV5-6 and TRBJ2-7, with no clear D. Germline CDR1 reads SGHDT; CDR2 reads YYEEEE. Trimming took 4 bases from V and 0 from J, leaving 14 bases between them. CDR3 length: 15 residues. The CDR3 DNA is TGTGCCAGCAGCCAAGGACCGATGCCCTCCTACGAGCAGTACTTC. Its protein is CASSQGPMPSYEQYF. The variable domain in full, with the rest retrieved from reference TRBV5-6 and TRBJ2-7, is DAGVTQSPTHLIKTRGQQVTLRCSPKSGHDTVSWYQQALGQGPQFIFQYYEEEERQRGNFPDRFSGHQFPNYSSELNVNALLLGDSALYLCASSQGPMPSYEQYFGPGTRLTVT.

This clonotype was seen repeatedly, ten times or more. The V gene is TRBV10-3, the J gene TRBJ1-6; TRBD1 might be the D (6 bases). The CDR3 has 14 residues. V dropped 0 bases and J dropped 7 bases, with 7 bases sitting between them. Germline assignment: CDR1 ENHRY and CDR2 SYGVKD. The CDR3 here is CAISESRGNSPLHF. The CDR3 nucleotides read TGTGCCATCAGTGAGTCGAGGGGGAATTCACCCCTCCACTTT.

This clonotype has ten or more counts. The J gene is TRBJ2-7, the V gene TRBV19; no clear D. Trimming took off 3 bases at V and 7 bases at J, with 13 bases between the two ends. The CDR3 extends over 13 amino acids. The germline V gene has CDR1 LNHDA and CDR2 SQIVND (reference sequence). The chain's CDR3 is CASSMDPLREQYF. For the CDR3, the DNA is TGTGCCAGTAGTATGGACCCTCTACGAGAGCAGTACTTC.

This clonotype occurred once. The DNA for the CDR3 is TGTGCCAGCAGCAAAGTTAGCGGCCCCATACCGGAGACCCAGTACTTC. Translated: CASSKVSGPIPETQYF. The rearrangement uses TRBV7-9 and TRBJ2-5; weak D call: TRBD2 (6 bases). V gave up 5 bases and J gave up 5 bases, with 21 bases separating them. Per germline, CDR1 SEHNR and CDR2 FQNEAQ (reference sequence). CDR3 size: 16 residues.